This entry lists 15 T cell receptor beta chains sequenced from one sample in a study of T cell changes during pregnancy in multiple sclerosis. The table came from immunoSEQ multiplex PCR; TCRdb's copy has only in-frame clones and leaves some out. The sample gives 120,000 or so clones, over 85% of which show up once; approximately 6.3% is in the top ten. The sample consisted of peripheral blood, taken before pregnancy. These receptors were obtained from a female donor with multiple sclerosis, enrolled in a pregnancy study.

Comments on this clone: One end of the junction is discordant with germline, which a read error may explain. In the same sample, other DNA sequences code for this CDR3. J is TRBJ2-1 and V is TRBV9; 8 bases fit TRBD2. The CDR3 consists of 14 residues. CDR1 is SGDLS, CDR2 YYNGEE, per germline. Here the CDR3 reads CASSAGTSWHEQFF. For the CDR3, the DNA is TGTGCCAGTAGCGCCGGGACTAGTTGGCATGAGCAGTTCTTC.

The J gene is TRBJ2-5, the V gene TRBV6-6; D is ambiguous. The V gene's germline CDR1 is MNHNY and CDR2 SVGAGI (reference sequence). Trimming left V 5 bases short and J 5 bases short, with 9 bases between. This CDR3 spans 12 amino acids. The DNA of the CDR3 is TGTGCCAGCAGTCCCGTTCGGGAGACCCAGTACTTC. Its translation: CASSPVRETQYF.

The chain has TRBV2 and TRBJ1-2; 8 bases align to TRBD1. Germline V CDR1 and CDR2: SNHLY, FYNNEI. The CDR3 is 17 residues long. J gave up 5 bases and V 5 bases, and 16 bases lay outside the gene matches. The CDR3 DNA reads TGTGCCAGCAGTCTTTCTATACTGGACAGGGCGCGATATGGCTACACCTTC. Its translation is CASSLSILDRARYGYTF.

The rearrangement links TRBV7-9 to TRBJ1-5, with 7 nucleotides matching TRBD1. This CDR3 has 17 amino acids. Per the germline V gene, CDR1 is SEHNR and CDR2 is FQNEAQ (reference sequence). V lost 3 bases to trimming and J lost 5 bases; unmatched junction nucleotides: 13. In DNA form, the CDR3 reads TGTGCCAGCAGCTTCCCTTGGACAGGCCTCCTCTATCAGCCCCAGCATTTT. Its protein product is CASSFPWTGLLYQPQHF.

J is TRBJ2-7 and V is TRBV6-1; D not certain. The CDR3 contains 12 residues. V was clipped by 8 bases and J by 0 bases, with 8 bases between them. Per germline, CDR1 MNHNS and CDR2 SASEGT. CDR3: CASGQSSYEQYF. The CDR3 DNA reads TGTGCCAGCGGGCAAAGCTCCTACGAGCAGTACTTC.

This chain links TRBV6-1 with TRBJ2-7; 8 nucleotides align to TRBD2. J was trimmed by 1 base and V by 6 bases; bases with no gene match: 8. Germline assignment: CDR1 MNHNS and CDR2 SASEGT. This CDR3 has 15 amino acids. The CDR3 DNA follows: TGTGCCAGCAGGGAAACTAGCGGAGCTTCCTACGAGCAGTACTTC. Protein: CASRETSGASYEQYF.

The chain couples TRBV6-6 to TRBJ1-1, with D hard to call. V was pared by 11 bases and J by 6 bases, with 13 bases between. Germline-derived CDR1 and CDR2 are MNHNY and SVGAGI (reference sequence). CDR3 length: 11 amino acids. CDR3 sequence (DNA): TGTGCCGCCAAGGAGCAGTCTGAAGCTTTCTTT. Translating it yields CAAKEQSEAFF.

This clone has a single count. CDR3 in amino acids: CASSLSLLVGDRGPYQETQYF. DNA of the CDR3: TGCGCCAGCAGCCTTTCCCTATTAGTAGGGGACAGGGGACCTTACCAAGAGACCCAGTACTTC. The V and J genes are TRBV5-1 and TRBJ2-5; 10 positions match TRBD1. Trimming cost V 4 bases and J 0 bases; bases outside gene matches: 21. This CDR3 has 21 residues. The germline CDR1 and CDR2 sequences are SGHRS and YFSETQ.

The DNA of the CDR3 is TGCGCCAGCAGCCCCGCTGACAGGGGGCTTTATTCACCCCTCCACTTT. This encodes CASSPADRGLYSPLHF. The gene calls are TRBV5-1 and TRBJ1-6; 10 bases are a match to TRBD1. CDR3 length equals 16 residues. The ends lost 4 bases at V and 8 bases at J; junction bases unmatched: 9. Per germline, CDR1 SGHRS and CDR2 YFSETQ.

The chain employs TRBV27 and TRBJ2-6; 7 nucleotides align to TRBD1. This CDR3 has 17 amino acids. Per the germline V gene, CDR1 is MNHEY and CDR2 is SMNVEV (reference sequence). With 4 bases clipped from V and 2 bases from J, the junction kept 8 bases outside the gene matches. CDR3 loop: CASSSTGPLAGANVLTF. The DNA of the CDR3 is TGTGCCAGCAGTTCGACAGGGCCCCTTGCTGGGGCCAACGTCCTGACTTTC.

The J gene is TRBJ1-1, the V gene TRBV27; D perhaps matches TRBD1 (5 bases). Germline V lookup: CDR1 MNHEY, CDR2 SMNVEV (reference sequence). V shed 0 bases and J shed 0 bases, with 17 bases lying between them. CDR3 length: 18 amino acids. The DNA for the CDR3 is TGTGCCAGCAGTTTATCGGTCCAGGGCGGACCCTTGAACACTGAAGCTTTCTTT. Translation: CASSLSVQGGPLNTEAFF.

This sequence joins TRBV27 and TRBJ1-6; TRBD1 might be the D (6 bases). Germline V lookup: CDR1 MNHEY, CDR2 SMNVEV (reference sequence). This CDR3 contains 15 residues. V dropped 0 bases and J dropped 7 bases, with 10 bases sitting between them. DNA for the CDR3: TGTGCCAGCAGTTTATCGGACAGTTACAATTCACCCCTCCACTTT. Protein product: CASSLSDSYNSPLHF.

This chain connects TRBV19 to TRBJ2-1; D possibly corresponds to TRBD2 (5 bases). The germline V gene encodes CDR1 LNHDA and CDR2 SQIVND (reference sequence). Trimming removed 3 bases from V and 1 base from J, with 10 bases in between. This CDR3 comprises 15 residues. The CDR3 region is CASSIAGGSYNEQFF. The CDR3 DNA follows: TGTGCCAGTAGTATTGCGGGCGGATCCTACAATGAGCAGTTCTTC.

CDR3 bases: TGTGCCATCAGTGTCCAGGGTGAAGCTTTCTTT. This gives the protein CAISVQGEAFF. The J gene is TRBJ1-1, the V gene TRBV10-3, with a weak D call TRBD1 (5 bases). The CDR3 length is 11 residues. Deletions cut 4 bases from V and 7 bases from J, with 7 bases between. Germline assignment: CDR1 ENHRY and CDR2 SYGVKD.

V usage is TRBV7-2 and J usage is TRBJ2-3; a weak D match, TRBD1 (6 bases). This CDR3 has 14 amino acids. V shed 6 bases and J shed 2 bases, with 12 bases lying between them. Per germline, CDR1 SGHTA and CDR2 FQGNSA. The CDR3 here is CASRNTGPTDTQYF. CDR3 sequence (DNA): TGTGCCAGCAGAAATACAGGGCCCACAGATACGCAGTATTTT.